The source of this TCR beta chain is a study of T cells in Graves' hyperthyroidism and ophthalmopathy. In the study overall: Blood was drawn when the patient was first diagnosed and still untreated. Whole-study results and caveats: Ophthalmopathy was predicted by the model a median of 6.5 months ahead of onset.

Ten or more counts support this clonotype. Its target is not known. Amplification of TCR beta CDR3 regions used RNA as the template. Primed by the HTBI set, a first-round RT-PCR was run on the TCR CDR3. TCRdb re-called the multiplex PCR reads with MiXCR, one entry per CDR3 protein. The table shows about 290,000 distinct CDR3 sequences, with about 14% occurring only once. PBMCs were collected from a roughly 10 ml volume of fresh peripheral blood. Sequencing was done on a sample of blood. The receptor was derived from a woman in her 30s with Graves' hyperthyroidism that later progressed to Graves' ophthalmopathy.

CDR3 residues: CSVLRGGNSYNEQFF. CDR3 in DNA: TGCAGCGTGCTGAGGGGCGGGAACTCCTACAATGAGCAGTTCTTC. This sequence joins TRBV29-1 and TRBJ2-1, with a possible D match to TRBD2 (6 bases). The CDR3 spans 15 residues. Germline CDR1 reads SQVTM; CDR2 reads ANQGSEA. Between the trimmed V and J ends, which lost 6 bases and 0 bases, there was a span of 15 bases.